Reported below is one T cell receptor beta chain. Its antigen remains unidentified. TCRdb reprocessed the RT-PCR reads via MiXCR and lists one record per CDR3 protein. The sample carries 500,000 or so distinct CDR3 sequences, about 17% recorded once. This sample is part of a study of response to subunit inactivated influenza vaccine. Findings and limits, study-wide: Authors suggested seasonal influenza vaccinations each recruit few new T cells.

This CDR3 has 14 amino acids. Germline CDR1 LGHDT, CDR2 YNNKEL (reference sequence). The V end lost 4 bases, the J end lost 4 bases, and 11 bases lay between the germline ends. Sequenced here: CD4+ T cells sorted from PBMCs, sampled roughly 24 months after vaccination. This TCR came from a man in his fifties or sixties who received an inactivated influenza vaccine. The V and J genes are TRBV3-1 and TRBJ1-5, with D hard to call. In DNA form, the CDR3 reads TGTGCCAGCAGCCTCGGACTGACGAATCAGCCCCAGCATTTT. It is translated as CASSLGLTNQPQHF.